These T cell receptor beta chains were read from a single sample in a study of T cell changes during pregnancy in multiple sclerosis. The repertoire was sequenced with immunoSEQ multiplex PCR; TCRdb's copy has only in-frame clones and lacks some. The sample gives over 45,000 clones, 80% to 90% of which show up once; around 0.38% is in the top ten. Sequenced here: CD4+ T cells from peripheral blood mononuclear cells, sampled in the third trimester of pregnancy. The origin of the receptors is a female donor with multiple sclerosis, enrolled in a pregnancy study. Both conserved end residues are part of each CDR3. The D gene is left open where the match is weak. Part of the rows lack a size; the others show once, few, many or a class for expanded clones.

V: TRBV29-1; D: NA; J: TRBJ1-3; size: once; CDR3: CSVPDISGNTIYF; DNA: TGCAGCGTTCCGGACATCTCTGGAAACACCATATATTTT
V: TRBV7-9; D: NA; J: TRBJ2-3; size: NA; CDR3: CASSPPGGRDTQYF; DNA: TGTGCCAGCAGCCCACCCGGGGGAAGAGATACGCAGTATTTT
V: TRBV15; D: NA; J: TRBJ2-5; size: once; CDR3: CATSRDRTGIETQYF; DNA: TGTGCCACCAGCAGAGATCGTACAGGGATAGAGACCCAGTACTTC
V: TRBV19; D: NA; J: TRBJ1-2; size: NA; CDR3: CASSPDADYGYTF; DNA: TGTGCCAGTAGTCCCGACGCGGACTATGGCTACACCTTC
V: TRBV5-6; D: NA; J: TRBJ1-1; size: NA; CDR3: CASSLVPGETEAFF; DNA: TGTGCCAGCAGCTTGGTTCCCGGGGAAACTGAAGCTTTCTTT
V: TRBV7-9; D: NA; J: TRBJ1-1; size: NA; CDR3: CASQIRGNTEAFF; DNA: TGTGCCAGTCAGATACGGGGGAATACTGAAGCTTTCTTT
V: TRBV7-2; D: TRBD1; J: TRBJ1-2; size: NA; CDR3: CASSPGQEYGYTF; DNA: TGTGCCAGCAGCCCCGGACAGGAGTATGGCTACACCTTC
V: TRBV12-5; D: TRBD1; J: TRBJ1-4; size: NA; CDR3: CASGTSRDRGHNNEKLFF; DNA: TGTGCTAGTGGAACGTCCCGGGACAGGGGGCACAATAATGAAAAACTGTTTTTT
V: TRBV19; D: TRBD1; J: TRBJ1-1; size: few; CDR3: CASSATGEPWYTEAFF; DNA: TGTGCCAGTAGTGCCACAGGGGAACCTTGGTACACTGAAGCTTTCTTT
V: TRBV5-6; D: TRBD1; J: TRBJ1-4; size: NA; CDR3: CASSFDRAGEKLFF; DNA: TGTGCCAGCAGCTTCGACAGGGCTGGGGAAAAACTGTTTTTT